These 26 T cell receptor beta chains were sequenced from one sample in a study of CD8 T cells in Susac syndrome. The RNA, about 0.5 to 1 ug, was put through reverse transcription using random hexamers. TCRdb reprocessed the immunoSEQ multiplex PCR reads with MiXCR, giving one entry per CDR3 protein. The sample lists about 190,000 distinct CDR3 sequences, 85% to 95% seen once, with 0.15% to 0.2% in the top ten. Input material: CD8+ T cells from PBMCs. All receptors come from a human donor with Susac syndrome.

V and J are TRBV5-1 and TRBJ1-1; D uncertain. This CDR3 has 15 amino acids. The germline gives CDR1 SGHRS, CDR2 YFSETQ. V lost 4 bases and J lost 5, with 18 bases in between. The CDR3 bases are TGCGCCAGCAGCCCTCCAGGTGGAGGCGAGACTGAAGCTTTCTTT. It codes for CASSPPGGGETEAFF.

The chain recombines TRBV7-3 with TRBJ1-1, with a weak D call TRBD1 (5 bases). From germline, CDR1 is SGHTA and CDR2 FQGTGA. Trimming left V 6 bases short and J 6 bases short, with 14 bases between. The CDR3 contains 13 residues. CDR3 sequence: CASSPLGGAEAFF. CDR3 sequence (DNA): TGTGCCAGCAGTCCATTGGGGGGAGCTGAAGCTTTCTTT.

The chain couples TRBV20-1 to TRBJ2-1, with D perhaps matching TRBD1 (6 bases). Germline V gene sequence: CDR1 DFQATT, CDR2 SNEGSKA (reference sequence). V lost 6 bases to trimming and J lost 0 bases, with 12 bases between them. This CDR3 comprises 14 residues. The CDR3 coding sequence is TGCAGTGCCAGACGACAGGTCTCCTACAATGAGCAGTTCTTC. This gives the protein CSARRQVSYNEQFF.

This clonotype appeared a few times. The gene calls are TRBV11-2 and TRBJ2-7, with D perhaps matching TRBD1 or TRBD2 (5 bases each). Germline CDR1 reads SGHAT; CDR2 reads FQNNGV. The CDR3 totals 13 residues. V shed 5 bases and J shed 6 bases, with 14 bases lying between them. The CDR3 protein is CASSPGTSGEQYF. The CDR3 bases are TGTGCCAGCAGCCCCGGGACGTCGGGCGAGCAGTACTTC. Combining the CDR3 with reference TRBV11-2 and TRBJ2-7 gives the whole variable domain EAGVAQSPRYKIIEKRQSVAFWCNPISGHATLYWYQQILGQGPKLLIQFQNNGVVDDSQLPKDRFSAERLKGVDSTLKIQPAKLEDSAVYLCASSPGTSGEQYFGPGTRLTVT.

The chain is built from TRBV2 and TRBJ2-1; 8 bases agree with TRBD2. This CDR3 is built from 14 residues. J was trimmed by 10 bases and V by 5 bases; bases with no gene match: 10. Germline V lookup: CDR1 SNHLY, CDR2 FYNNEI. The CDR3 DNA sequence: TGTGCCAGCAGTTCCCAGGGACTAGATATCGAGCAGTTCTTC. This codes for CASSSQGLDIEQFF.

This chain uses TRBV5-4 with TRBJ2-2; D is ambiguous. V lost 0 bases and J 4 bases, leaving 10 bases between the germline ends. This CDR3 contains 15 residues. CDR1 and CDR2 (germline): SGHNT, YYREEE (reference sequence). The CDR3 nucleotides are TGTGCCAGCAGCTTGGATTTTAGTGGCACCGGGGAGCTGTTTTTT. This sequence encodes CASSLDFSGTGELFF.

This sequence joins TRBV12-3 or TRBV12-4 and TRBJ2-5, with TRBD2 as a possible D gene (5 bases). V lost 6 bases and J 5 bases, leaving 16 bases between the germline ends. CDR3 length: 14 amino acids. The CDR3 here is CASSTTLEIETQYF. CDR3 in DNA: TGTGCCAGCAGCACCACACTAGAAATCGAGACCCAGTACTTC.

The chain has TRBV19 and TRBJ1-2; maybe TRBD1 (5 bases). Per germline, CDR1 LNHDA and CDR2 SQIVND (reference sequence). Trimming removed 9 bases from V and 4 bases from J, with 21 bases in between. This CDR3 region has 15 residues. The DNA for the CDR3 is TGTGCCAGCCAAATCCAGACAGAAAATTCCTATGGCTACACCTTC. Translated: CASQIQTENSYGYTF.

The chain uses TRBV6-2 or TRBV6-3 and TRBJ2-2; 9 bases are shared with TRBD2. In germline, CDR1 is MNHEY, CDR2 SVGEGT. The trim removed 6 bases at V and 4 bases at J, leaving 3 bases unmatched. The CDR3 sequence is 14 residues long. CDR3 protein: CASRPREGTGELFF. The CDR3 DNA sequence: TGTGCCAGCAGACCGCGGGAGGGCACCGGGGAGCTGTTTTTT.

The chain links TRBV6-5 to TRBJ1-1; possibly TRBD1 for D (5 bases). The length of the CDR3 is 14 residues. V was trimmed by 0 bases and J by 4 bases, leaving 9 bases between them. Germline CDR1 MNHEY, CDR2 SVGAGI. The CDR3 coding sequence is TGTGCCAGCAGTTACTCGGGGGGTCTCACTGAAGCTTTCTTT. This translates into CASSYSGGLTEAFF.

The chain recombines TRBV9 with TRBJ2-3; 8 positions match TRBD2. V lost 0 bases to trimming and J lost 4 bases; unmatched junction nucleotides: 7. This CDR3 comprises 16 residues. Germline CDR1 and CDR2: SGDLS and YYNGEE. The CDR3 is CASSVEAGGFADTQYF. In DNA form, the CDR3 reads TGTGCCAGCAGCGTAGAGGCGGGAGGTTTCGCAGATACGCAGTATTTT.

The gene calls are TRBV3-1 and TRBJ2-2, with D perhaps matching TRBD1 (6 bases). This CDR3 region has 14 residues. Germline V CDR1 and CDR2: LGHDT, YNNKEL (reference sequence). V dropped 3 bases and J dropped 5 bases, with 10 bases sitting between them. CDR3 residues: CASSHTTGTGELFF. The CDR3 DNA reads TGTGCCAGCAGCCACACTACAGGGACCGGGGAGCTGTTTTTT.

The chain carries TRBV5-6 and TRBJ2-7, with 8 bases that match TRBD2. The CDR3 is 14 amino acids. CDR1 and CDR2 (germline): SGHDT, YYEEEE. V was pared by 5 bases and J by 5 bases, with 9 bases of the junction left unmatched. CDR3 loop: CASSFPTGGDEQYF. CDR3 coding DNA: TGTGCCAGCAGTTTTCCAACGGGGGGGGACGAGCAGTACTTC.

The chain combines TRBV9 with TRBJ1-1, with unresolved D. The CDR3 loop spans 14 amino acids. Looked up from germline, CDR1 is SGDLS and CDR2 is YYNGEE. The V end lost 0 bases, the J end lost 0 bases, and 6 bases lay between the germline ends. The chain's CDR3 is CASSVGGVNTEAFF. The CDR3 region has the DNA TGTGCCAGCAGCGTAGGGGGAGTGAACACTGAAGCTTTCTTT.

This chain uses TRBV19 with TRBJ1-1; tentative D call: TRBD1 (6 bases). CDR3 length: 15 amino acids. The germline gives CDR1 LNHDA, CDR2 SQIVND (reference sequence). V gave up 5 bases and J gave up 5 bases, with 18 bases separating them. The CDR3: CASSPRTVKGTEAFF. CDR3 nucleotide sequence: TGTGCCAGTAGTCCGAGGACAGTTAAGGGAACTGAAGCTTTCTTT.

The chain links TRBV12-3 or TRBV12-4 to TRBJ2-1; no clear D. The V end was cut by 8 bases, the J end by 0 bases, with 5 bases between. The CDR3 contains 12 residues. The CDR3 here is CASGPSYNEQFF. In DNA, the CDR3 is TGTGCCAGCGGTCCCTCCTACAATGAGCAGTTCTTC.

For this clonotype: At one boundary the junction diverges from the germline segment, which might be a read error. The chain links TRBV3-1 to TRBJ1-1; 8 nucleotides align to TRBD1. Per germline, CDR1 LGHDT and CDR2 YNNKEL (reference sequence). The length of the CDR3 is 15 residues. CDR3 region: CASTQYGQGFTEAFF. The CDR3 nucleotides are TGTGCCAGCACCCAATACGGACAGGGTTTCACTGAAGCTTTCTTT.

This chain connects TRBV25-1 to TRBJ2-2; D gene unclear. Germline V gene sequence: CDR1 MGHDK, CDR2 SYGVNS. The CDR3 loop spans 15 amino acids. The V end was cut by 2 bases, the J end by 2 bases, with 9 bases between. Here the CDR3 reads CASSEVRANTGELFF. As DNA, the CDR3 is TGTGCCAGCAGTGAAGTCCGGGCTAACACCGGGGAGCTGTTTTTT.

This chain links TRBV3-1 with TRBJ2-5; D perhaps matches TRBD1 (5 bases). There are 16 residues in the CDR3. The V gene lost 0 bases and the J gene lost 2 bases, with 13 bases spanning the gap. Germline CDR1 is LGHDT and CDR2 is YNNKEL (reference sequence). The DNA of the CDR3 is TGTGCCAGCAGCCAAGATCAGCCAGGGTATCAAGAGACCCAGTACTTC. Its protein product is CASSQDQPGYQETQYF.

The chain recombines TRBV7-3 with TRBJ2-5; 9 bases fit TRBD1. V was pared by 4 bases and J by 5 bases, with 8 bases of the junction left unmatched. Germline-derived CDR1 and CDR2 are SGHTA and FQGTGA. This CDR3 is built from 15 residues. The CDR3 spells CASSSTGGGMETQYF. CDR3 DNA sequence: TGTGCCAGCAGCTCTACAGGGGGCGGGATGGAGACCCAGTACTTC.

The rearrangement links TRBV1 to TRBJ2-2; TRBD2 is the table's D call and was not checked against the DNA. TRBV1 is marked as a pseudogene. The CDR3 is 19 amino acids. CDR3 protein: CTSSQDLSSGKTLTGELFF. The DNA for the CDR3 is TGCACCAGCAGCCAAGATCTTTCTAGCGGCAAGACCTTAACCGGGGAGCTGTTTTTT.

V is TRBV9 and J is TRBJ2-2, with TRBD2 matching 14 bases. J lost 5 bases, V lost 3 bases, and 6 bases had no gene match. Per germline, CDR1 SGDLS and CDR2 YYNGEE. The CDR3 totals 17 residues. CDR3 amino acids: CASSGPGLAGVTGELFF. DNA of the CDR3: TGTGCCAGCAGCGGTCCGGGACTAGCGGGAGTAACCGGGGAGCTGTTTTTT. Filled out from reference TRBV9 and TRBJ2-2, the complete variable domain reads DSGVTQTPKHLITATGQRVTLRCSPRSGDLSVYWYQQSLDQGLQFLIQYYNGEERAKGNILERFSAQQFPDLHSELNLSSLELGDSALYFCASSGPGLAGVTGELFFGEGSRLTVL.

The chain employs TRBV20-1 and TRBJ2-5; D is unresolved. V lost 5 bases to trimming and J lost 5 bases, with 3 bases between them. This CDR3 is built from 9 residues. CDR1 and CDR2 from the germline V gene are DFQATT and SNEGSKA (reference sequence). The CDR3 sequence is CSAPETQYF. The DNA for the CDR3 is TGCAGTGCTCCCGAGACCCAGTACTTC.

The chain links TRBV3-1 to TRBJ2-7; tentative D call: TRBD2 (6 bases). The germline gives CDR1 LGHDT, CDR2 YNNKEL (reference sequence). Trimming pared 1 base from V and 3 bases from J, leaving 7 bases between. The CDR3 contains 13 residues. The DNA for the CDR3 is TGTGCCAGCAGCCAAGTGGAGGGCTACGAGCAGTACTTC. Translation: CASSQVEGYEQYF.

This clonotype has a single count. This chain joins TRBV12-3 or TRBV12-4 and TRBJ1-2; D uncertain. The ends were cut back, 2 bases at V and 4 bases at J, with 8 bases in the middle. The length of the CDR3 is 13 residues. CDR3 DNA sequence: TGTGCCAGCAGTTTAAAGCCCTCCTATGGCTACACCTTC. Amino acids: CASSLKPSYGYTF.

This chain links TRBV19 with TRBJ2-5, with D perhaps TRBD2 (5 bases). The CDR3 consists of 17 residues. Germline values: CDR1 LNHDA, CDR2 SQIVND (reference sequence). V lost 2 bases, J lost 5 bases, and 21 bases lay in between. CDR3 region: CASSIHIGLGGGETQYF. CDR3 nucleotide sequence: TGTGCCAGTAGTATACACATAGGACTCGGCGGCGGGGAGACCCAGTACTTC.